The rows below give T cell receptor beta chains drawn from one sample of a study of T cells in tuberculosis. The data were produced by immunoSEQ multiplex PCR, yet TCRdb's version contains in-frame clones alone and is incomplete. In the table there are tens of thousands of clones, 90% to 95% of which are singletons. Sequencing was performed on PBMCs, taken at tuberculosis diagnosis. The receptors here all came from an adult with tuberculosis. The CDR3 runs from the conserved cysteine through the conserved F or W. The order of the fields is J gene, V gene, clone size, D gene, CDR3 DNA, CDR3 protein. The D gene is left open where the match is weak. A clone size is listed for some rows: how often the clone was seen (once, few, many), or a class if it is expanded.

>TRBJ2-1|TRBV6-6|NA|TRBD2
TGTGCCAGCATTGTCGGGAGGGCCGATCGTAATGAGCAGTTCTTC
CASIVGRADRNEQFF
>TRBJ2-1|TRBV5-1|NA|NA
TGCGCCAGCAAGACATCTACCGGGACATCCTACAATGAGCAGTTCTTC
CASKTSTGTSYNEQFF
>TRBJ2-5|TRBV5-1|NA|TRBD2
TGCGCCAGCAGCCATAAAAGACTAGCGGGAGATAGGCGAGAGACCCAGTACTTC
CASSHKRLAGDRRETQYF
>TRBJ1-2|TRBV6-5|NA|NA
TGTGCCAGCAGTTACTCGACAGGTCGCAGCCTATGGGGCTACACCTTC
CASSYSTGRSLWGYTF
>TRBJ2-3|TRBV10-3|NA|TRBD1
TGTGCCATCAGTCCCGGACAGGGCACAGATACGCAGTATTTT
CAISPGQGTDTQYF
>TRBJ1-1|TRBV2|NA|NA
TGTGCCAGCAGTCTATACCTGCACACTGAAGCTTTCTTT
CASSLYLHTEAFF
>TRBJ2-5|TRBV2|NA|TRBD2
TGTGCCAGCAGGACGCGACTAGCGGGAGGGCCGGAGGAGACCCAGTACTTC
CASRTRLAGGPEETQYF
>TRBJ2-5|TRBV7-9|NA|NA
TGTGCCAGCAGCTTAGGGTCAGGGGTAGAAGAGACCCAGTACTTC
CASSLGSGVEETQYF
>TRBJ2-7|TRBV9|NA|TRBD2
TGTGCCAGCAGCGTTACTAGCGGGAGGCCCCACGAGCAGTACTTC
CASSVTSGRPHEQYF
>TRBJ2-1|TRBV5-6|NA|NA
TGTGCCAGCAGATTTAACAATGAGCAGTTCTTC
CASRFNNEQFF
>TRBJ2-1|TRBV30|NA|NA
TGTGCCTGGAGTCCAACCGACTACCCCCTCGTTAATGAGCAGTTCTTC
CAWSPTDYPLVNEQFF
>TRBJ1-1|TRBV28|NA|TRBD1
TGTGCCAGCATCCCATACAGGGGCTTCTTGACTGAAGCTTTCTTT
CASIPYRGFLTEAFF
>TRBJ2-1|TRBV28|NA|TRBD1
TGTGCCAGCAGTTTATCCTACAGGGGGAAGAATGAGCAGTTCTTC
CASSLSYRGKNEQFF
>TRBJ2-3|TRBV30|NA|TRBD1
TGTGCCTGGAGAGAGGGGGCGGATACGCAGTATTTT
CAWREGADTQYF
>TRBJ2-3|TRBV20-1|once|NA
TGCAGTGCCGCCGCTAGAGATACGCAGTATTTT
CSAAARDTQYF
>TRBJ2-7|TRBV5-1|NA|TRBD2
TGCGCCAGCAGCTTGGAGACTAGCGGGAGTATTAGCAGCAAGTACTTC
CASSLETSGSISSKYF
>TRBJ1-5|TRBV15|NA|NA
TGTGCCACCAGCAGAGAGGGCACAGTCCAGCCCCAGCATTTT
CATSREGTVQPQHF
>TRBJ2-4|TRBV27|NA|NA
TGTGCCAGCAGCCCAGGTTCCGCCAAAAACATTCAGTACTTC
CASSPGSAKNIQYF
>TRBJ2-1|TRBV5-1|NA|NA
TGCGCCAGCAGCTCCCTAGAGGGCTCCTACAATGAGCAGTTCTTC
CASSSLEGSYNEQFF
>TRBJ2-5|TRBV7-3|NA|NA
TGTGCCAGCAGCTTAACCTATTCGGAGACCCAGTACTTC
CASSLTYSETQYF
>TRBJ1-1|TRBV12-5|NA|NA
TGTGCTAGTGCCGTCACAGGGCCCACTGAAGCTTTCTTT
CASAVTGPTEAFF
>TRBJ2-2|TRBV9|NA|NA
TGTGCCAGCAGCGTGTCGGGGGCGAACACCGGGGAGCTGTTTTTT
CASSVSGANTGELFF
>TRBJ2-5|TRBV5-1|NA|TRBD1
TGCGCCAGCAGCTTGGCCCCGACAGGGGGGCAAGAGACCCAGTACTTC
CASSLAPTGGQETQYF
>TRBJ2-2|TRBV6-5|NA|NA
TGTGCCAGCAGTTACTCGAATGAGGACACCGGGGAGCTGTTTTTT
CASSYSNEDTGELFF
>TRBJ2-3|TRBV6-1|NA|NA
TGTGCCAGCAGTGAAATAGGACACACTTTT
CASSEIGHTF
>TRBJ1-1|TRBV30|NA|NA
TGTGCCTGGAGTGTAACGCGAGGGAGCCCTGCTTTCTTT
CAWSVTRGSPAFF
>TRBJ2-3|TRBV13|NA|TRBD2
TGTGCCAGCAGCTTATTCAGCGGGGCGGCGGGCACAGATACGCAGTATTTT
CASSLFSGAAGTDTQYF
>TRBJ2-3|TRBV9|NA|TRBD2
TGTGCCAGCAGCGCGCTCGGGACTAGCGGGTCCGGGAGAGATACGCAGTATTTT
CASSALGTSGSGRDTQYF
>TRBJ2-7|TRBV20-1|NA|NA
TGCAGTGCTAGTCAGGCATCCGAGTACTTC
CSASQASEYF
>TRBJ2-1|TRBV15|NA|TRBD2
TGTGCCACCAGCATAAAGGGCGGTAGCGGGCTCAATGAGCAGTTCTTC
CATSIKGGSGLNEQFF
>TRBJ2-7|TRBV21-1|NA|NA
TGTGCCAGCAGCAAATCGGGAAATTCCTACGAGCAGTACTTC
CASSKSGNSYEQYF
>TRBJ1-4|TRBV2|NA|NA
TGTGCCAGCAGTGACTCTGTGGTTGAAGCCGAAAAACTGTTTTTT
CASSDSVVEAEKLFF
>TRBJ2-3|TRBV6-4|NA|TRBD2
TGTGCCAGCAGTGACGTAGCGGGAGAGTCGGCAGATACGCAGTATTTT
CASSDVAGESADTQYF
>TRBJ2-1|TRBV2|once|NA
TGTGCCAGCAGTGAGACTACGGGCCCTTACAATGAGCAGTTCTTC
CASSETTGPYNEQFF